This entry concerns a single T cell receptor beta chain. This sample is drawn from a study of blood T cell repertoires in COVID-19. Sequenced by immunoSEQ multiplex PCR; TCRdb stores in-frame clones only, minus some. The table includes hundreds of thousands of clones, 75% to 90% detected once. Germline V gene sequence: CDR1 SGDLS, CDR2 YYNGEE. This CDR3 is built from 14 residues. Trimming removed 3 bases at V and 0 bases at J, with 9 bases between. What was sequenced was peripheral blood. The chain has TRBV9 and TRBJ1-1, with D uncertain. The clonotype was recovered from a man younger than 30 with active or convalescent COVID-19. The CDR3, as DNA: TGTGCCAGCAGCGCCAGGAGGGTGAACACTGAAGCTTTCTTT. Translated, it gives CASSARRVNTEAFF.